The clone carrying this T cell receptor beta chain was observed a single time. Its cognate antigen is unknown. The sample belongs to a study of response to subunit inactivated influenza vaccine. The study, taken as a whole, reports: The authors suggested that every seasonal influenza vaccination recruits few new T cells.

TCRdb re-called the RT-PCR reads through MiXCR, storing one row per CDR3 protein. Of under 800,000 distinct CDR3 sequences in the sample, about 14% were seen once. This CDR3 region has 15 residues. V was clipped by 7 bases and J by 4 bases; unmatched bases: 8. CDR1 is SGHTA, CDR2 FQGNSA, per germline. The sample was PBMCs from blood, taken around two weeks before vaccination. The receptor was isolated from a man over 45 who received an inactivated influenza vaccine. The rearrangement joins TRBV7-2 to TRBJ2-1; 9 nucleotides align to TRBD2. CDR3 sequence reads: CASKVGLAGYNEQFF. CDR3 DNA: TGTGCCAGCAAGGTCGGTCTAGCGGGGTACAATGAGCAGTTCTTC.